Sequencing of this T cell receptor (beta chain) was carried out in a study of Tregs in tolerant kidney transplant recipients. Method: immunoSEQ multiplex PCR; TCRdb's copy keeps in-frame clones and lacks some. This table has about 68,000 clones, roughly 84% appearing once. Germline CDR1 is MNHEY and CDR2 is SVGAGI. This CDR3 region has 12 residues. Trimming left V 0 bases short and J 5 bases short, with 4 bases between. Unstimulated regulatory T cells (CD4+CD25+CD127-), CD4+CD25- non-regulatory cells, CD4 and CD8 cells were FACS-sorted from thawed PBMCs. The V call is TRBV6-5, the J call TRBJ1-2; D is uncertain. The sample consisted of CD4+ T cells from blood. The sequence was obtained from a human donor in good health. CDR3 bases: TGTGCCAGCAGTTACTCTGAGTATGGCTACACCTTC. It is translated as CASSYSEYGYTF.